This T cell receptor beta chain was recovered during a study of vaccination and CD4 T cells after COVID-19 (dated by TCRdb to 2022 to 2024). Describing the broader study: Convalescent patients had a positive SARS-CoV-2 result on nasal swab PCR, and of these patients, several had mild disease and one had severe disease. The cultures were stimulated with overlapping spike peptide pools from SARS-CoV-2 and from the common cold coronaviruses HCoV-NL63, HCoV-OC43 and HCoV-229E. Six males and four females were included in the convalescent cohort, with two Hispanic individuals, seven Caucasians, two Asians and one multiracial person represented. Participants got two doses of the Pfizer-BioNTech BNT162b2 vaccine (n=8) or two doses of the Moderna mRNA-1273 vaccine (n=2). Post-COVID blood samples from convalescent patients were collected a median of roughly 100 days after diagnosis, with a range of roughly 35 to 161 days. Post-vaccine blood samples were obtained a median of approximately 74 days after the second vaccine dose, with a range of about 12 to 241 days. Control cultures received a CEFX viral epitope pool as the positive control, an HIV-1 Nef peptide pool as the negative control, or no peptide. The spike-specific CD4+ TCR repertoire was compared before and after mRNA vaccination in around ten COVID-19 convalescent patients and several infection-naive healthy vaccine recipients.

The library relied on PCR. DNA from cultured CD4+ T cells was subjected to TCR sequencing with the Oncomine TCR Beta short-read assay at the Johns Hopkins FTIC core. Genomic DNA was extracted from the cultured CD4+ T cells with the QIAamp micro DNA kit. Oncomine TCR Beta libraries from cultured CD4+ T cells were pooled using unique dual indexes and sequenced on an Illumina iSeq 100. Regarding the original processing steps: Non-productive sequences were filtered out, and CDR3s that did not start with C, did not end with F or W, or were shorter than 7 amino acids were discarded. The MANAFEST web application was used to identify antigen-specific clonotypes by comparing peptide-stimulated wells against reference wells and other culture wells. For a clone to be called positive, the clone needed an FDR below 0.05, an odds ratio above 5, and a productive frequency above 0.1% in at least two of three replicate wells. A clonotype counted as cross-reactive if it showed significant expansion both in the SARS-CoV-2 spike wells and in at least one common cold coronavirus spike condition. Using R version 3.6.1, CDR3 homology was evaluated through Levenshtein distances (stringdist) along with unrooted phylogenetic trees (ape). TCRdb applied fastp at Q25 and MiXCR to the public reads, then kept only in-frame beta chains. Merged by CDR3 protein, the rows form single entries marked with the most common genes and DNA. V and J calls and clone size were set by TCRdb, not the authors. In all, the sample holds approximately 23,000 distinct CDR3 sequences, and approximately 32% of those were seen once. Jointly, the top ten make up roughly an eighth of the sample.

What the authors observed across the whole study: In convalescent patients, a median around 86% of post-vaccine SARS-CoV-2-reactive clones were detected only after vaccination, suggesting vaccine-specific priming. The median number of SARS-CoV-2-reactive clonotypes rose from under 25 after infection to 35 to 45 after vaccination, but the change was not significant. Only a relatively small number of convalescent patients were included in the study, and early timepoints following natural infection were not analyzed. Of the vaccine-specific clones in convalescent patients, 304 of 307, or nearly all, reacted only to SARS-CoV-2 spike and did not cross-react with common cold coronaviruses.

The treatment or condition label of this sample denotes: approximately 9-day PBMC culture with coronavirus spike peptide pools or control peptides (ViraFEST assay). The ViraFEST assay, used in the study, expanded antigen-specific T cells with peptide pools and then identified the expanded clonotypes through TCR sequencing. The positive SARS-CoV-2 PCR tests of the convalescent patients were dated from March to December 2020, before the Alpha, Beta and Delta variants emerged in the United States. Under 2.5 million PBMCs per well were cultured in IMDM with roughly 5.5% human AB serum and approximately 9.1 IU/ml IL-2, plus 10 ug/ml peptide pools. On days 3 and 7, half of the culture medium was replaced with fresh IL-2-containing medium. After around 11 days of culture, CD4+ T cells were isolated by negative selection using the EasySep CD4+ T cell isolation kit. PBMCs were separated from whole blood using Ficoll-Paque Plus gradient centrifugation and then either used fresh or cryopreserved at -140C. Triplicate wells were generally used for each culture condition.

From the cysteine up to the phenylalanine, the CDR3 has a length of 14 residues. Kept here is only the CDR3 DNA, which spans 42 bases and is read in frame from base 1. The germline V gene supplies CDR1 MNHEY and CDR2 SVGEGT. Trimming takes 10 bases from V and 10 bases from J, and the germline ends sit 22 bases apart. About this clonotype itself: The antigen it recognizes is unknown. The record has no base qualities; no much larger clone is one base away.

The rearranged chain carries TRBV6-2 or TRBV6-3 and TRBJ1-4; a weak D assignment points to TRBD1 (5 bases agree). The TCR comes from a human donor with COVID-19. Sequencing input: cultured CD4+ T cells from blood. The CDR3 protein: CATRGGGTGGKLFF. The DNA is TGTGCCACCCGGGGAGGTGGAACAGGTGGAAAACTGTTTTTT.